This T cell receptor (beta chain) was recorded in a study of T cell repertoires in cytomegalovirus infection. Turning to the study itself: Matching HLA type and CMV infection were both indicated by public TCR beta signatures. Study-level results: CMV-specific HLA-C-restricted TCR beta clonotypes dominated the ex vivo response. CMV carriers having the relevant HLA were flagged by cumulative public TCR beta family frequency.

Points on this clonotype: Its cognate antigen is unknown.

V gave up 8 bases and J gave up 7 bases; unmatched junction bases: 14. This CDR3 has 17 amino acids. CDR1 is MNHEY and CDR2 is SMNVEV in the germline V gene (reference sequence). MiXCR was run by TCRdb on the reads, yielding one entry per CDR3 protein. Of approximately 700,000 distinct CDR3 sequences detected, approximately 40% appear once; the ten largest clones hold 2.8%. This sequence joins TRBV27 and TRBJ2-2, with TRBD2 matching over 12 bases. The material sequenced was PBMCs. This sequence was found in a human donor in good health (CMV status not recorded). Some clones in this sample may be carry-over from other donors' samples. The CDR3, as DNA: TGTGCCAGCGCATTCGGGGGACTAGCGGGCCAAGGCGGGGAGCTGTTTTTT. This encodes CASAFGGLAGQGGELFF.